Detailed here is one T cell receptor beta chain. Its antigen is still unknown. Diagnoses were made from clinical symptoms, serum measures (thyroxine and TRAb), thyroid ultrasound and orbital computed tomography. PBMCs were derived from about 9.1 ml fresh peripheral blood. The data stem from a study of T cells in Graves' hyperthyroidism and ophthalmopathy. Study information: Initial diagnosis, before any treatment, was when peripheral blood was collected.

Amplification yielded TCR beta CDR3 regions, with RNA transcripts as the source. A set of HTBI primers served as the primers for a first-round RT-PCR of the TCR CDR3. Via MiXCR, TCRdb re-called the multiplex PCR reads, giving one row per CDR3 protein. Of about 770,000 distinct CDR3 sequences in the sample, 18% are singletons; the top ten hold 16%. Study-wide findings and caveats: The model identified upcoming ophthalmopathy a median roughly 6.5 months ahead of onset.

The CDR3 covers 12 residues. V was trimmed by 3 bases and J by 10 bases, leaving 10 bases between them. The germline gives CDR1 MNHEY, CDR2 SMNVEV (reference sequence). The chain has TRBV27 and TRBJ2-1; D possibly corresponds to TRBD2 (5 bases). Sequencing was performed on blood. The receptor comes from a woman aged 45-60 years with Graves' hyperthyroidism that later progressed to Graves' ophthalmopathy. The CDR3 here is CASSFSAGEQFF. In DNA form, the CDR3 reads TGTGCCAGCAGTTTCAGCGCGGGCGAGCAGTTCTTC.